A selection of T cell receptor beta chains follows, all from one sample in a study of blood T cell repertoires in COVID-19. Here immunoSEQ multiplex PCR was the method, and the copy in TCRdb shows in-frame clones only, minus some. The sample records 150,000 or so clones, approximately 86% being singletons. The sequenced sample consisted of peripheral blood. The receptors were gathered from a woman in her 40s with active or convalescent COVID-19. Each CDR3 is given with its conserved first and last residue. Fields, in order: D gene, V gene, clone size, J gene, CDR3 protein, CDR3 DNA. The D gene is left open where the match is weak. Where a row states a size, it is once, few, many or the class of an expanded clone; other rows omit it.

D: .
V: TRBV6-6
size: .
J: TRBJ1-1
CDR3: CASRSGQNTEAFF
DNA: TGTGCCAGCAGATCGGGACAGAACACTGAAGCTTTCTTT

D: TRBD2
V: TRBV5-1
size: .
J: TRBJ2-7
CDR3: CASSWAGDSSYEQYF
DNA: TGCGCCAGCAGCTGGGCGGGAGACAGCTCCTACGAGCAGTACTTC

D: .
V: TRBV3-1/TRBV3-2
size: .
J: TRBJ2-1
CDR3: CASSKYNEQFF
DNA: TGTGCCAGTTCAAAATACAATGAGCAGTTCTTC

D: TRBD1
V: TRBV7-9
size: .
J: TRBJ1-1
CDR3: CASSAGTGFNTEAFF
DNA: TGTGCCAGCAGCGCGGGGACAGGGTTCAACACTGAAGCTTTCTTT

D: .
V: TRBV28
size: .
J: TRBJ2-7
CDR3: CASRLTGSEQYF
DNA: TGTGCCAGCAGATTGACAGGTTCCGAGCAGTACTTC

D: .
V: TRBV6-1
size: .
J: TRBJ1-1
CDR3: CASSEAGKNTEAFF
DNA: TGTGCCAGCAGTGAAGCGGGCAAGAACACTGAAGCTTTCTTT

D: .
V: TRBV5-4
size: .
J: TRBJ2-3
CDR3: CASTQGKFSDTQYF
DNA: TGTGCCAGCACACAGGGCAAGTTTTCAGATACGCAGTATTTT

D: TRBD1
V: TRBV25-1
size: .
J: TRBJ2-3
CDR3: CASSESGQGASRSQYF
DNA: TGTGCCAGCAGTGAATCGGGACAGGGGGCGAGTAGGTCGCAGTATTTT

D: .
V: TRBV30
size: .
J: TRBJ1-5
CDR3: CAWSSGAFNQPQHF
DNA: TGTGCCTGGAGTTCAGGGGCCTTCAATCAGCCCCAGCATTTT

D: .
V: TRBV6-6
size: .
J: TRBJ1-5
CDR3: CASSYGGAYQPQHF
DNA: TGTGCCAGCAGTTACGGAGGGGCATATCAGCCCCAGCATTTT

D: .
V: TRBV4-1
size: once
J: TRBJ2-2
CDR3: CASSQVGLGGGGRGGELFF
DNA: TGCGCCAGCAGCCAAGTTGGTTTAGGAGGGGGAGGGCGTGGCGGGGAGCTGTTTTTT

D: TRBD1
V: TRBV5-1
size: once
J: TRBJ2-1
CDR3: CASSLAGQGDYNEQFF
DNA: TGCGCCAGCAGCTTGGCGGGACAGGGGGACTACAATGAGCAGTTCTTC

D: TRBD1
V: TRBV28
size: .
J: TRBJ1-4
CDR3: CASSSQGATNEKLFF
DNA: TGTGCCAGCAGTTCCCAGGGGGCAACTAATGAAAAACTGTTTTTT

D: TRBD2
V: TRBV7-9
size: .
J: TRBJ2-5
CDR3: CASSLSGGWETQYF
DNA: TGTGCCAGCAGCTTATCGGGGGGATGGGAGACCCAGTACTTC

D: .
V: TRBV21-1
size: .
J: TRBJ1-2
CDR3: CASSKGLTGEDGYTF
DNA: TGTGCCAGCAGCAAAGGGCTCACAGGGGAGGATGGCTACACCTTC

D: .
V: TRBV7-2
size: .
J: TRBJ2-1
CDR3: CASSLNSLSSYNEQFF
DNA: TGTGCCAGCAGCTTAAATAGCCTTAGCTCCTACAATGAGCAGTTCTTC

D: .
V: TRBV28
size: once
J: TRBJ2-7
CDR3: CASSRGLYEQYF
DNA: TGTGCCAGCAGCCGGGGGTTATACGAGCAGTACTTC